This TCR beta chain was identified in a study of beta chain features in type 1 diabetes. Isolated RNA was reverse transcribed in full, so expressed TCRB transcripts were sequenced. The data were produced by immunoSEQ multiplex PCR, yet TCRdb's version contains in-frame clones alone and is incomplete. The sample records about 320,000 clones, 11% to 15% being singletons. The CDR3 is 13 residues long. The J segment lost 1 base and the V segment lost 8 bases, leaving 2 bases of the junction unmatched. Germline CDR1 is SNHLY and CDR2 is FYNNEI. The receptor was isolated from a young man in good health. What was sequenced was central memory CD4+ T cells from blood. The V gene is TRBV2, the J gene TRBJ2-7, with 10 bases aligning to TRBD1. The CDR3 reads CASGDRGSYEQYF. The CDR3 DNA sequence: TGTGCCAGCGGGGACAGGGGTTCCTACGAGCAGTACTTC.